A single sample gave rise to the 14 T cell receptor beta chains below, sequenced in a study of human T cells and chemical hapten exposure. The study extracted total RNA from unfractionated whole blood. TCRdb re-called the 5' RACE reads with MiXCR, one entry per CDR3 protein. The sample carries 95,000 to 120,000 distinct CDR3 sequences, approximately 20% recorded once. These receptors were obtained from a human donor in good health.

CDR3 nucleotides: TGCGCCAGCAGCCCGGGACAGGGGGTACGCACAGATACGCAGTATTTT. Residues: CASSPGQGVRTDTQYF. The chain recombines TRBV5-1 with TRBJ2-3; 11 bases agree with TRBD1. CDR3 length: 16 residues. The ends lost 4 bases at V and 1 base at J; junction bases unmatched: 5. The V gene's germline CDR1 is SGHRS and CDR2 YFSETQ.

There are many counts of this clonotype. The chain carries TRBV28 and TRBJ2-6; D might be TRBD2 (6 bases). CDR3 size: 17 residues. The V end lost 6 bases, the J end lost 5 bases, and 20 bases lay between the germline ends. Germline V gives CDR1 MDHEN, CDR2 SYDVKM. The CDR3 coding sequence is TGTGCCAGCAGGGAGGGTAGACAGCCCCTCCGGGCCAACGTCCTGACTTTC. This gives the protein CASREGRQPLRANVLTF.

This clonotype was seen a handful of times. The V call is TRBV28, the J call TRBJ1-2; the D gene is possibly TRBD1 (6 bases). Germline values: CDR1 MDHEN, CDR2 SYDVKM. The CDR3 runs to 13 residues. Trimming took 6 bases from V and 3 from J, leaving 11 bases between them. The CDR3 DNA reads as TGTGCCAGCAGCTTACAGGGCTACTATGGCTACACCTTC. Residues: CASSLQGYYGYTF.

This clonotype appeared a few times. CDR3 in DNA: TGTGCCAGCAGCGAGGGGTCAGGGGTGGGGTTCTTC. Translating gives CASSEGSGVGFF. The chain employs TRBV9 and TRBJ2-1, with a possible D match to TRBD1 (6 bases). Germline V CDR1 and CDR2: SGDLS, YYNGEE. CDR3 length equals 12 residues. The V gene lost 3 bases and the J gene lost 15 bases, with 16 bases spanning the gap.

The table lists this clonotype with a few counts. This chain uses TRBV24-1 with TRBJ2-3; TRBD1 matches at 10 bases. Germline V gene lookup returns CDR1 KGHDR and CDR2 SFDVKD. This CDR3 is 17 amino acids long. J was trimmed by 3 bases and V by 5 bases; bases with no gene match: 10. CDR3 in DNA: TGTGCCACCAGTGCCATTCCCGGGACAGGGGAGACAGATACGCAGTATTTT. As protein: CATSAIPGTGETDTQYF.

This clonotype was seen a few times. The chain uses TRBV6-5 and TRBJ2-7, with 8 bases identical to TRBD1. Per germline, CDR1 MNHEY and CDR2 SVGAGI. After removal of 6 bases from V and 6 bases from J, the junction contained 16 bases not matched to a gene. This CDR3 comprises 16 residues. This CDR3 reads CASSRGQGLVVAEQYF. In DNA, the CDR3 is TGTGCCAGCAGCCGAGGACAGGGTCTGGTGGTGGCCGAGCAGTACTTC.

This clonotype occurred a few times. The chain is built from TRBV20-1 and TRBJ1-6; 8 bases map to TRBD1. The CDR3 has 15 residues. Germline values: CDR1 DFQATT, CDR2 SNEGSKA (reference sequence). Trimming cost V 0 bases and J 7 bases; bases outside gene matches: 5. CDR3 nucleotides: TGCAGTGCTAGAGATTTGGGGACAGGAAATTCACCCCTCCACTTT. The encoded protein is CSARDLGTGNSPLHF.

The chain uses TRBV2 and TRBJ2-1, with D unclear. The CDR3 sequence is 12 residues long. CDR1 is SNHLY and CDR2 is FYNNEI in the germline V gene. Trimming left V 6 bases short and J 6 bases short, with 9 bases between. The DNA of the CDR3 is TGTGCCAGCAGCCCACTTTCCAATGAGCAGTTCTTC. The encoded protein is CASSPLSNEQFF.

This clonotype was seen a handful of times. This chain links TRBV3-1 with TRBJ2-7; no clear D gene. CDR1 LGHDT and CDR2 YNNKEL come from the germline V gene (reference sequence). Between the trimmed V and J ends, which lost 4 bases and 5 bases, there was a span of 24 bases. The CDR3 contains 17 residues. The CDR3 reads CASSPGPWTGLKDEQYF. CDR3 bases: TGTGCCAGCAGCCCTGGTCCCTGGACCGGGCTAAAGGACGAGCAGTACTTC.

This clonotype was found a few times. Here the CDR3 reads CASSPGLAPMARETQYF. In DNA form, the CDR3 reads TGTGCCAGCAGTCCTGGACTAGCCCCGATGGCACGAGAGACCCAGTACTTC. The V and J genes are TRBV28 and TRBJ2-5; TRBD2 aligns across 8 bases. V trimming: 5 bases; J trimming: 4 bases; junction bases outside the gene matches: 15. The CDR3 has 17 amino acids. CDR1 MDHEN and CDR2 SYDVKM come from the germline V gene.

The CDR3: CSVPLRANVLTF. The CDR3 DNA reads as TGCAGCGTCCCCTTGAGGGCCAACGTCCTGACTTTC. This chain joins TRBV29-1 and TRBJ2-6; the D is unclear. The CDR3 has 12 amino acids. The V gene's germline CDR1 is SQVTM and CDR2 ANQGSEA. V was trimmed by 6 bases and J by 5 bases, leaving 8 bases between them.

This clonotype has only a few counts. The V call is TRBV2, the J call TRBJ2-1; no firm D call. The V and J ends lost 6 bases and 8 bases respectively, with 14 bases between them. Germline values: CDR1 SNHLY, CDR2 FYNNEI. The CDR3 has 13 amino acids. CDR3 bases: TGTGCCAGCAGCCCTAACCTTGGAGATGAGCAGTTCTTC. Residues: CASSPNLGDEQFF.

This clonotype showed up many times. This chain connects TRBV5-1 to TRBJ2-1; D is possibly TRBD2 (7 bases). Germline CDR1 SGHRS, CDR2 YFSETQ. This CDR3 spans 13 amino acids. Trimming shortened V by 4 bases and J by 10 bases, and 15 bases separated the two germline ends. This CDR3 is CASSIIRGGEQFF. The CDR3 DNA reads TGCGCCAGCAGCATAATCAGGGGAGGGGAGCAGTTCTTC.

This chain connects TRBV3-1 to TRBJ2-2, with D hard to call. The length of the CDR3 is 14 residues. CDR1 is LGHDT, CDR2 YNNKEL, per germline (reference sequence). V was cut by 1 base and J by 2 bases, with 5 bases left in between. CDR3 bases: TGTGCCAGCAGCCAAGGCGGTAACACCGGGGAGCTGTTTTTT. Its protein product is CASSQGGNTGELFF. The variable domain in full, with the rest retrieved from reference TRBV3-1 and TRBJ2-2, is DTAVSQTPKYLVTQMGNDKSIKCEQNLGHDTMYWYKQDSKKFLKIMFSYNNKELIINETVPNRFSPKSPDKAHLNLHINSLELGDSAVYFCASSQGGNTGELFFGEGSRLTVL.